The 22 T cell receptor beta chains below were found in one sample sequenced in a study of control samples from healthy donors and cancer patients. Sequenced by immunoSEQ multiplex PCR; TCRdb stores in-frame clones only, minus some. This table has about 17,000 clones, approximately 88% appearing once. The sample consisted of PBMCs. The receptors stem from a man aged 60-69 years with head and neck cancer.

The V call is TRBV2, the J call TRBJ1-1, with a tentative D call TRBD1 (6 bases). The V gene's germline CDR1 is SNHLY and CDR2 FYNNEI. With 4 bases removed from V and 11 bases from J, the gap between germline ends came to 20 bases. The CDR3 extends over 14 amino acids. The CDR3 here is CASSGGGRGVEAFF. The CDR3 DNA follows: TGTGCCAGCAGTGGAGGTGGAAGGGGGGTGGAGGCTTTCTTT.

Concerning this clone itself: The junction does not match germline at one end; this may be a read error. The rearrangement links TRBV7-7 to TRBJ2-3, with a tentative D call TRBD2 (6 bases). CDR3 length: 15 amino acids. CDR1 and CDR2 from the germline V gene are SSHAT and FNYEAQ (reference sequence). CDR3 sequence: CASSPWGSGADTQYF. In DNA, the CDR3 is TGTGCTAGCAGCCCGTGGGGTTCGGGGGCAGATACGCAGTATTTT. Drawing the rest from reference TRBV7-7 and TRBJ2-3, the complete variable domain is GAGVSQSPRYKVTKRGQDVTLRCDPISSHATLYWYQQALGQGPEFLTYFNYEAQPDKSGLPSDRFSAERPEGSISTLTIQRTEQRDSAMYRCASSPWGSGADTQYFGPGTRLTVL.

The rearrangement joins TRBV24-1 to TRBJ2-2; 10 nucleotides align to TRBD1. V shed 4 bases and J 5 bases; nucleotides not matched to a gene: 6. This CDR3 region has 16 residues. Looked up from germline, CDR1 is KGHDR and CDR2 is SFDVKD. CDR3 DNA sequence: TGTGCCACCAGTGAGACGACAGGGGGCAGGACCGGGGAGCTGTTTTTT. As protein: CATSETTGGRTGELFF.

V is TRBV4-2 and J is TRBJ2-5, with TRBD2 matching over 9 bases. The V gene's germline CDR1 is LGHNA and CDR2 YNFKEQ. Losses at the gene ends were 1 base for V and 5 bases for J; bases not matched to a gene: 11. The CDR3 extends over 17 amino acids. CDR3 nucleotide sequence: TGTGCCAGCAGCCAAGGGGCTGCGGGGGGGCTAGGGGAGACCCAGTACTTC. It is translated as CASSQGAAGGLGETQYF.

The V call is TRBV9, the J call TRBJ1-4; 7 nucleotides agree with TRBD1. CDR1 is SGDLS, CDR2 YYNGEE, per germline. The CDR3 is 14 residues long. V was pared by 7 bases and J by 8 bases, with 11 bases of the junction left unmatched. CDR3 in amino acids: CASSGGGAGEKLFF. CDR3 nucleotide sequence: TGTGCCAGCTCAGGGGGAGGGGCCGGGGAAAAACTGTTTTTT. The full variable domain, with the rest looked up from reference TRBV9 and TRBJ1-4, is DSGVTQTPKHLITATGQRVTLRCSPRSGDLSVYWYQQSLDQGLQFLIQYYNGEERAKGNILERFSAQQFPDLHSELNLSSLELGDSALYFCASSGGGAGEKLFFGSGTQLSVL.

The chain uses TRBV7-6 and TRBJ2-2, with a tentative D call TRBD1 (5 bases). The CDR3 is made up of 15 amino acids. Germline V gene data show CDR1 as SGHVS and CDR2 as FNYEAQ. V dropped 0 bases and J dropped 6 bases, with 11 bases sitting between them. In DNA form, the CDR3 reads TGTGCCAGCAGCTTAGCGGGGCCGCCAGCCGGGGAGCTGTTTTTT. As protein: CASSLAGPPAGELFF.

In this sample, this clone turned up once. The chain employs TRBV2 and TRBJ1-1; no definite D call. Trimming took 6 bases from V and 8 from J, leaving 10 bases between them. Germline CDR1 SNHLY, CDR2 FYNNEI. The CDR3 consists of 11 residues. CDR3 bases: TGTGCCAGCAGCTCGAGGGCGGAAGCTTTCTTT. The encoded protein is CASSSRAEAFF. The full variable domain, its missing parts supplied by reference TRBV2 and TRBJ1-1, is EPEVTQTPSHQVTQMGQEVILRCVPISNHLYFYWYRQILGQKVEFLVSFYNNEISEKSEIFDDQFSVERPDGSNFTLKIRSTKLEDSAMYFCASSSRAEAFFGQGTRLTVV.

The chain carries TRBV18 and TRBJ2-1; D ambiguous. CDR1 is KGHSH, CDR2 LQKENI, per germline. The CDR3 loop spans 14 amino acids. V lost 0 bases, J lost 5 bases, and 8 bases lay in between. CDR3 loop: CASSPPRRHNEQFF. The DNA of the CDR3 is TGTGCCAGCTCACCACCCCGTCGGCACAATGAGCAGTTCTTC.

The rearrangement uses TRBV2 and TRBJ2-1; TRBD2 might be the D (5 bases). CDR1 and CDR2 from the germline V gene are SNHLY and FYNNEI. The CDR3 is 15 residues long. Trimming cost V 3 bases and J 1 base, with 10 bases left between them. The CDR3 coding sequence is TGTGCCAGCAGTGATGGTAGAGGGTCCTACAATGAGCAGTTCTTC. Its protein product is CASSDGRGSYNEQFF.

The J gene is TRBJ2-7, the V gene TRBV18; tentatively, D is TRBD2 (6 bases). There are 13 residues in the CDR3. Trimming cost V 5 bases and J 5 bases, with 13 bases left between them. Germline V CDR1 and CDR2: KGHSH, LQKENI. CDR3 sequence: CASSAGYSNEQYF. The CDR3 DNA follows: TGTGCCAGCTCAGCGGGGTATTCTAACGAGCAGTACTTC.

The J gene is TRBJ2-7, the V gene TRBV28; possible D gene TRBD1, 6 bases. Germline V lookup: CDR1 MDHEN, CDR2 SYDVKM. V was clipped by 6 bases and J by 6 bases, with 15 bases between them. This CDR3 is 13 amino acids long. CDR3 DNA: TGTGCCAGCAGCCCCACAGGGCTTAGCGAGCAGTACTTC. Protein sequence: CASSPTGLSEQYF.

This chain connects TRBV7-9 to TRBJ1-2; no clear D gene. Trimming left V 4 bases short and J 3 bases short, with 9 bases between. The CDR3 contains 13 residues. Germline CDR1 and CDR2: SEHNR and FQNEAQ (reference sequence). The chain's CDR3 is CASSSGSYYGYTF. The CDR3, as DNA: TGTGCCAGCAGCTCGGGCAGTTACTATGGCTACACCTTC.

The chain couples TRBV18 to TRBJ1-1; D remains unclear. The length of the CDR3 is 13 residues. Germline V CDR1 and CDR2: KGHSH, LQKENI. V lost 4 bases and J lost 2, with 8 bases in between. CDR3 in amino acids: CASSLGVNTEAFF. The DNA of the CDR3 is TGTGCCAGCTCACTAGGCGTTAACACTGAAGCTTTCTTT.

This clone was counted a few times. The CDR3 region is CASSGGEFDTGELFF. CDR3 nucleotides: TGTGCCAGCAGTGGCGGGGAATTCGACACCGGGGAGCTGTTTTTT. This chain uses TRBV2 with TRBJ2-2, with D perhaps TRBD2 (6 bases). The CDR3 runs to 15 residues. Germline CDR1 is SNHLY and CDR2 is FYNNEI. V lost 4 bases and J 3 bases, leaving 12 bases between the germline ends.

This clone appeared a few times. The rearrangement joins TRBV27 to TRBJ1-1, with 8 bases lining up with TRBD1. This CDR3 spans 18 amino acids. CDR1 is MNHEY, CDR2 SMNVEV, per germline (reference sequence). The V segment lost 6 bases and the J segment 2 bases; nucleotides outside the gene matches: 17. The CDR3 here is CASSPRRSRDRRNTEAFF. CDR3 nucleotide sequence: TGTGCCAGCAGCCCAAGGAGATCCCGGGACAGGAGAAACACTGAAGCTTTCTTT.

In DNA, the CDR3 is TGTGCCAGCAGTCCAATAGCGGGGGCGGAAGAGACCCAGTACTTC. The encoded protein is CASSPIAGAEETQYF. The V and J genes are TRBV14 and TRBJ2-5; the match to TRBD2 covers 9 bases. Losses at the gene ends were 6 bases for V and 3 bases for J; bases not matched to a gene: 8. This CDR3 contains 15 residues. Germline CDR1 SGHDN, CDR2 FVKESK.

The chain links TRBV7-6 to TRBJ2-1, with D possibly matching TRBD1 (6 bases). V lost 5 bases and J 0 bases, leaving 23 bases between the germline ends. This CDR3 spans 19 amino acids. The germline V gene encodes CDR1 SGHVS and CDR2 FNYEAQ. CDR3: CASSRSRDTPMSSYNEQFF. Written as DNA, the CDR3 is TGTGCCAGCAGCCGGTCCCGGGACACGCCAATGAGCTCCTACAATGAGCAGTTCTTC.

The chain has TRBV25-1 and TRBJ2-6, with D possibly TRBD1 on 5 matching bases. This CDR3 has 18 amino acids. V lost 2 bases, J lost 2 bases, and 16 bases lay in between. Germline V CDR1 and CDR2: MGHDK, SYGVNS. The CDR3 DNA reads TGTGCCAGCAGTGAACCCCCAGGGAAAAGTACTGGGGCCAACGTCCTGACTTTC. This gives the protein CASSEPPGKSTGANVLTF.

The DNA for the CDR3 is TGCGCCAGCAGCTTGATTGAGGGCCCAAGGATAAATCAGCCCCAGCATTTT. Translated: CASSLIEGPRINQPQHF. The J gene is TRBJ1-5, the V gene TRBV5-1; the D is unclear. Germline values: CDR1 SGHRS, CDR2 YFSETQ. Trimming left V 1 base short and J 4 bases short, with 18 bases between. The CDR3 covers 17 residues.

A remark on this clone: A read error may produce the germline difference seen at one junction end. This chain uses TRBV7-2 with TRBJ2-3; 11 bases line up with TRBD2. Germline V CDR1 and CDR2: SGHTA, FQGNSA. This CDR3 region has 15 residues. The CDR3 coding sequence is TGTGCCAGCAGCATAGCGGGGGGGCGTGAAGATACGCAGTATTTT. It is translated as CASSIAGGREDTQYF.

The rearrangement joins TRBV3-1 (or the pseudogene TRBV3-2) to TRBJ2-7; no firm D call. V was pared by 5 bases and J by 6 bases, with 14 bases between. The CDR3 runs 13 residues. Per the germline V gene, CDR1 is LGHDT and CDR2 is YNNKEL (reference sequence). The chain's CDR3 is CASSVRPAPEQYF. In nucleotides, the CDR3 is TGTGCCAGCAGCGTCAGACCGGCCCCCGAGCAGTACTTC.

A few counts support this clone. The chain recombines TRBV5-4 with TRBJ1-6; 7 bases map to TRBD1. Germline lookup yields CDR1 SGHNT and CDR2 YYREEE (reference sequence). CDR3 size: 20 residues. The V segment lost 0 bases and the J segment 0 bases; nucleotides outside the gene matches: 12. The CDR3 protein is CASSLGFRDRASSYNSPLHF. In DNA form, the CDR3 reads TGTGCCAGCAGCTTGGGCTTCCGGGACAGAGCAAGCTCCTATAATTCACCCCTCCACTTT.